This TCR beta chain was recorded in a study of STAT5B mutations in CD4+ large granular lymphocyte leukemia. Germline CDR1 SGHTA, CDR2 FQGNSA. Trimming took 5 bases from V and 3 from J, leaving 10 bases between them. The CDR3 contains 14 residues. A note on this clone: Its antigen is undetermined.

Controls came from buffy coats of healthy blood donors. Some clones are missing from TCRdb's copy, which holds only in-frame ones; the method was immunoSEQ multiplex PCR. Here the sample spans around 50,000 clones, 65% to 85% being singletons. Study-level results: 25% of private leukemic clonotypes occurred rarely in other patients' non-leukemic repertoires. 8/27 top patient clones versus 2/35 control clones were TRBV06-family. Higher CD4+ than CD8+ T-LGLL clonality might reflect small sample size.

The V gene is TRBV7-2, the J gene TRBJ2-2; no firm D call. Sequencing was done on a sample of CD4+ T cells from blood buffy coats. The sequence derives from a human donor in good health. The CDR3 reads CASSAGLDTGELFF. As DNA, the CDR3 is TGTGCCAGCAGCGCCGGTTTGGACACCGGGGAGCTGTTTTTT.